This TCR beta chain was observed in a study of immune evolution from preneoplasia to lung adenocarcinoma. V lost 3 bases, J lost 2 bases, and 7 bases lay in between. This CDR3 is 14 amino acids long. Germline-derived CDR1 and CDR2 are MNHNS and SASEGT. Some clones are missing from TCRdb's copy, which holds only in-frame ones; the method was immunoSEQ multiplex PCR. The profile shows 3,500 to 4,000 clones, 60% to 80% of them singletons. The genes are TRBV6-1 and TRBJ1-4; D perhaps matches TRBD1 (5 bases). The receptor was isolated from a person aged 55-79 years with lung adenocarcinoma. Sequenced: FFPE minimally invasive lung adenocarcinoma tissue. The CDR3, as DNA: TGTGCCAGCAGTGACAGGGTGACTAATGAAAAACTGTTTTTT. Translating it yields CASSDRVTNEKLFF.